One and the same sample provided the 27 T cell receptor beta chains below, sequenced in a study of T cell responses to AZD1222 COVID-19 vaccine. The method was immunoSEQ multiplex PCR; TCRdb's version includes in-frame clones alone and lacks a portion of them. The repertoire has 150,000 to 200,000 clones, 85% to 95% of them found once; the top ten carry around 3%. Material: peripheral blood, obtained on day 0 of AZD1222 vaccination. The receptors stem from an adult in good health.

The chain carries TRBV11-3 and TRBJ2-1, with 9 bases lining up with TRBD2. V was clipped by 1 base and J by 8 bases; unmatched bases: 9. The CDR3 is 16 amino acids. Germline assignment: CDR1 SGHNT and CDR2 YENEEA. The CDR3 reads CASSLGFSGRSDEQFF. As DNA, the CDR3 is TGTGCCAGCAGCTTAGGTTTTAGCGGGAGATCTGATGAGCAGTTCTTC.

This clone has only one observation. CDR3 DNA: TGTGCCAGTAGTCTCCGGGACAGCCGAGTAGTAGCTTTCTTT. The encoded protein is CASSLRDSRVVAFF. The gene calls are TRBV19 and TRBJ1-1; 7 bases map to TRBD1. With V trimmed by 5 bases and J by 10 bases, 13 bases remained unmatched. Germline CDR1 and CDR2: LNHDA and SQIVND (reference sequence). CDR3 length equals 14 residues.

The V gene is TRBV11-2, the J gene TRBJ1-3; the D gene is possibly TRBD1 (5 bases). Trimming removed 1 base from V and 0 bases from J, with 7 bases in between. The CDR3 loop spans 15 amino acids. The germline gives CDR1 SGHAT, CDR2 FQNNGV. In DNA, the CDR3 is TGTGCCAGCAGCTTAGTCGGGGCCTCTGGAAACACCATATATTTT. Its protein product is CASSLVGASGNTIYF.

CDR3 in amino acids: CASRLVKGTEQYF. CDR3 DNA: TGTGCAAGTCGCTTAGTGAAAGGGACCGAGCAGTACTTC. The chain links TRBV12-2 to TRBJ2-7. TRBV12-2 is assigned pseudogene status. The CDR3 contains 13 residues.

This chain links TRBV6-1 with TRBJ2-4; D uncertain. V gave up 2 bases and J gave up 0 bases, with 11 bases separating them. In germline, CDR1 is MNHNS, CDR2 SASEGT. The CDR3 is 16 residues long. The CDR3 bases are TGTGCCAGCAGTGAAAGGGTGGTAGGAGCCAAAAACATTCAGTACTTC. This gives the protein CASSERVVGAKNIQYF.

The chain joins TRBV11-3 to TRBJ2-7, with 8 positions matching TRBD2. This CDR3 spans 13 amino acids. Germline V gene sequence: CDR1 SGHNT, CDR2 YENEEA. V shed 6 bases and J 6 bases; nucleotides not matched to a gene: 7. CDR3 bases: TGTGCCAGCAGTTTCGACGCGGGGGGCGAGCAGTACTTC. Its protein product is CASSFDAGGEQYF.

The gene calls are TRBV7-9 and TRBJ2-1, with TRBD2 matching 10 bases. Looked up from germline, CDR1 is SEHNR and CDR2 is FQNEAQ (reference sequence). Losses at the gene ends were 3 bases for V and 14 bases for J; bases not matched to a gene: 4. CDR3 size: 12 residues. Here the CDR3 reads CASSLGLAGEFF. The CDR3 DNA sequence: TGTGCCAGCAGCTTGGGGCTAGCGGGAGAGTTCTTC.

The chain joins TRBV6-6 to TRBJ2-1, with D maybe TRBD2 (5 bases). Germline V gene sequence: CDR1 MNHNY, CDR2 SVGAGI (reference sequence). This CDR3 has 14 amino acids. V lost 1 base, J lost 8 bases, and 12 bases lay in between. CDR3 sequence (DNA): TGTGCCAGCAGTTACTTAACTAGTGCGGATGAGCAGTTCTTC. Translating it yields CASSYLTSADEQFF.

This clone was recorded only once. CDR3 protein: CASSQDRPGPGNTIYF. CDR3 sequence (DNA): TGTGCCAGCAGCCAAGATCGACCAGGGCCCGGAAACACCATATATTTT. V usage is TRBV3-1 (or the pseudogene TRBV3-2) and J usage is TRBJ1-3; perhaps TRBD1 as D (5 bases). The CDR3 sequence is 16 residues long. Trimming stripped 0 bases from V and 4 bases from J, with 13 bases between. Germline CDR1 LGHDT, CDR2 YNNKEL (reference sequence).

The chain links TRBV7-6 to TRBJ1-2; the D is unclear. Per germline, CDR1 SGHVS and CDR2 FNYEAQ. V shed 5 bases and J shed 2 bases, with 12 bases lying between them. The CDR3 has 14 amino acids. DNA of the CDR3: TGTGCCAGCAGCCCCGAGTTACCCAACTATGGCTACACCTTC. Its protein product is CASSPELPNYGYTF.

CDR3 nucleotides: TGTGCCAGCGAAGTGGGTCGATCCTACAATGAGCAGTTCTTC. It translates to CASEVGRSYNEQFF. The chain is built from TRBV6-6 and TRBJ2-1; D gene unclear. This CDR3 has 14 amino acids. The germline V gene has CDR1 MNHNY and CDR2 SVGAGI (reference sequence). V lost 8 bases and J 1 base, leaving 12 bases between the germline ends.

This clone was seen more than once but under ten times. The same CDR3 can be traced to other DNA sequences in this sample. V gene TRBV27 combines with J gene TRBJ1-1, with 7 nucleotides matching TRBD1. Germline lookup yields CDR1 MNHEY and CDR2 SMNVEV (reference sequence). The CDR3 contains 14 residues. The V segment lost 5 bases and the J segment 2 bases; nucleotides outside the gene matches: 5. The CDR3 loop reads CASSVQGPNTEAFF. For the CDR3, the DNA is TGTGCCAGCAGTGTACAGGGGCCCAACACTGAAGCTTTCTTT.

The chain carries TRBV7-8 and TRBJ2-5, with a weak D call TRBD2 (6 bases). CDR1 and CDR2 (germline): SGHVS, FQNEAQ. This CDR3 is 16 amino acids long. With 0 bases removed from V and 5 bases from J, the gap between germline ends came to 16 bases. CDR3 sequence (DNA): TGTGCCAGCAGCTTAGCTCGGCTAGGGAGGAGGGAGACCCAGTACTTC. Protein sequence: CASSLARLGRRETQYF.

V usage is TRBV5-6 and J usage is TRBJ2-7; D unclear. CDR1 and CDR2 from the germline V gene are SGHDT and YYEEEE. This CDR3 is 14 amino acids long. V was clipped by 5 bases and J by 2 bases, with 14 bases between them. The CDR3 is CASSLTTTTYEQYF. The DNA of the CDR3 is TGTGCCAGCAGTCTCACAACAACCACCTACGAGCAGTACTTC.

The chain links TRBV6-5 to TRBJ2-7, with D maybe TRBD1 (6 bases). The V end was cut by 6 bases, the J end by 6 bases, with 21 bases between. CDR3 size: 15 residues. From germline, CDR1 is MNHEY and CDR2 SVGAGI. The CDR3 region is CASSRDRFPPFEQYF. CDR3 sequence (DNA): TGTGCCAGCAGCCGAGACAGGTTCCCTCCCTTCGAGCAGTACTTC.

V is TRBV5-1 and J is TRBJ1-2; unclear D gene. Germline assignment: CDR1 SGHRS and CDR2 YFSETQ. This CDR3 has 13 residues. V was shortened by 6 bases and J by 8 bases, with 17 bases between the two germline ends. The CDR3 protein is CASMGPSGSGYTF. The DNA of the CDR3 is TGCGCCAGCATGGGCCCCTCGGGGTCAGGCTACACCTTC.

The rearrangement uses TRBV6-5 and TRBJ1-5, with D perhaps TRBD1 (6 bases). This CDR3 spans 16 amino acids. V was trimmed by 4 bases and J by 5 bases, leaving 18 bases between them. The germline gives CDR1 MNHEY, CDR2 SVGAGI. The CDR3 bases are TGTGCCAGCAGTTCCGCGTGGGCAGGGGTAGATCAGCCCCAGCATTTT. It codes for CASSSAWAGVDQPQHF.

The V gene is TRBV7-9, the J gene TRBJ2-7, with 10 bases lining up with TRBD2. The CDR3 runs 16 residues. The J segment lost 2 bases and the V segment lost 1 base, leaving 5 bases of the junction unmatched. The germline CDR1 and CDR2 sequences are SEHNR and FQNEAQ (reference sequence). In DNA form, the CDR3 reads TGTGCCAGCAGCTTAGTACTAGCGGGACTCACCTACGAGCAGTACTTC. Protein sequence: CASSLVLAGLTYEQYF.

The genes are TRBV7-9 and TRBJ1-6; weak D call: TRBD1 (6 bases). V lost 1 base, J lost 11 bases, and 6 bases lay in between. The CDR3 length is 12 residues. Germline lookup yields CDR1 SEHNR and CDR2 FQNEAQ (reference sequence). Here the CDR3 DNA reads TGTGCCAGCAGCTTAGGACAGGCACCCCTCCACTTT. Translating gives CASSLGQAPLHF. The variable domain in full, with the rest retrieved from reference TRBV7-9 and TRBJ1-6, is DTGVSQNPRHKITKRGQNVTFRCDPISEHNRLYWYRQTLGQGPEFLTYFQNEAQLEKSRLLSDRFSAERPKGSFSTLEIQRTEQGDSAMYLCASSLGQAPLHFGNGTRLTVT.

The rearrangement joins TRBV29-1 to TRBJ1-3, with D possibly being TRBD1 (5 bases). This CDR3 comprises 12 residues. Per the germline V gene, CDR1 is SQVTM and CDR2 is ANQGSEA. The germline V and J ends were trimmed by 7 bases and 2 bases, with 9 bases remaining between them. The DNA for the CDR3 is TGCAGCGCCAGGGTCGCTGGAAACACCATATATTTT. Translation: CSARVAGNTIYF.

The V and J genes are TRBV27 and TRBJ2-7; D unresolved. Germline V gene lookup returns CDR1 MNHEY and CDR2 SMNVEV (reference sequence). The CDR3 length is 11 residues. Trimming shortened V by 4 bases and J by 5 bases, and 6 bases separated the two germline ends. The CDR3 DNA reads as TGTGCCAGCAGTTCGTTAAACGAGCAGTACTTC. Translation gives CASSSLNEQYF.

The CDR3 coding sequence is TGTGCCAGCAGACGGGACAGGTCCAATAATTCACCCCTCCACTTT. The encoded protein is CASRRDRSNNSPLHF. The J gene is TRBJ1-6, the V gene TRBV27, with 8 bases lining up with TRBD1. The V gene end was trimmed by 6 bases and the J gene end by 5 bases; junction bases not matched to a gene: 6. CDR1 and CDR2 from the germline V gene are MNHEY and SMNVEV (reference sequence). This CDR3 spans 15 amino acids.

This chain uses TRBV2 with TRBJ2-7; D is unresolved. Trimming removed 4 bases at V and 0 bases at J, with 22 bases between. There are 18 residues in the CDR3. In germline, CDR1 is SNHLY, CDR2 FYNNEI. The CDR3 here is CASSGRGSELHTSYEQYF. As DNA, the CDR3 is TGTGCCAGCAGTGGACGCGGCAGCGAACTACACACCTCCTACGAGCAGTACTTC.

The chain recombines TRBV6-6 with TRBJ2-2; possibly TRBD1 for D (6 bases). V lost 2 bases to trimming and J lost 5 bases, with 12 bases between them. The CDR3 runs to 15 residues. CDR1 is MNHNY and CDR2 is SVGAGI in the germline V gene (reference sequence). The CDR3 sequence: CASSYHLRGTGELFF. The CDR3 DNA is TGTGCCAGCAGTTACCACCTCAGGGGAACCGGGGAGCTGTTTTTT.

The chain has TRBV19 and TRBJ2-2; 9 bases align to TRBD1. The germline V gene encodes CDR1 LNHDA and CDR2 SQIVND (reference sequence). J gave up 4 bases and V 7 bases, and 4 bases lay outside the gene matches. The CDR3 spans 14 residues. For the CDR3, the DNA is TGTGCCAGTATGGGACAGGGCGGCACCGGGGAGCTGTTTTTT. This sequence encodes CASMGQGGTGELFF.

V gene TRBV19 combines with J gene TRBJ2-1; no definite D call. The CDR3 is made up of 13 amino acids. V was trimmed by 5 bases and J by 1 base, leaving 6 bases between them. CDR1 LNHDA and CDR2 SQIVND come from the germline V gene (reference sequence). CDR3 bases: TGTGCCAGTAGTGACCCTTCCTACAATGAGCAGTTCTTC. Encoded protein: CASSDPSYNEQFF.

The chain recombines TRBV29-1 with TRBJ2-5; D is possibly TRBD2 (6 bases). Deletions cut 4 bases from V and 5 bases from J, with 11 bases between. This CDR3 has 12 amino acids. Per germline, CDR1 SQVTM and CDR2 ANQGSEA. CDR3 region: CSVGGGSETQYF. The CDR3 coding sequence is TGCAGCGTTGGTGGGGGGTCGGAGACCCAGTACTTC. Together with reference TRBV29-1 and TRBJ2-5, the CDR3 gives the full variable domain: SAVISQKPSRDICQRGTSLTIQCQVDSQVTMMFWYRQQPGQSLTLIATANQGSEATYESGFVIDKFPISRPNLTFSTLTVSNMSPEDSSIYLCSVGGGSETQYFGPGTRLLVL.